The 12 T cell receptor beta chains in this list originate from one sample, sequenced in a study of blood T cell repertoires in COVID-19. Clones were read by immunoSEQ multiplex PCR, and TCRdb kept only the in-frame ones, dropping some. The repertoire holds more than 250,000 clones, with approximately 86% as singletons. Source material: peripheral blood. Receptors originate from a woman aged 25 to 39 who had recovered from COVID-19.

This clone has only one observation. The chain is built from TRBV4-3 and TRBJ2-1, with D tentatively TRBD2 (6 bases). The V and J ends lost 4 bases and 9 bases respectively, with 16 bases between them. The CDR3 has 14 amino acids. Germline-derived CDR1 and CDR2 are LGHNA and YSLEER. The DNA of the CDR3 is TGCGCCAGCAGCCTACAGACTAGTTATGCTGAGCAGTTCTTC. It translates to CASSLQTSYAEQFF.

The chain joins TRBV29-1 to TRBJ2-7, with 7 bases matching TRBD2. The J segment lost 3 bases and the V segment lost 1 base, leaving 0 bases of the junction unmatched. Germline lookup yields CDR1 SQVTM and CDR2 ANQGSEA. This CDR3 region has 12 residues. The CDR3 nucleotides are TGCAGCGTTGAAGGGGGGGGCTACGAGCAGTACTTC. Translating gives CSVEGGGYEQYF.

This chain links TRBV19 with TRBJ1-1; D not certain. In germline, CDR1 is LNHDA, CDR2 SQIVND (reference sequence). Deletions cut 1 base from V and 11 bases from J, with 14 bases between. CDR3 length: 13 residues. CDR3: CASSIGGLSSAFF. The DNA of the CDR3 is TGTGCCAGTAGTATAGGTGGGCTGAGTTCGGCTTTCTTT.

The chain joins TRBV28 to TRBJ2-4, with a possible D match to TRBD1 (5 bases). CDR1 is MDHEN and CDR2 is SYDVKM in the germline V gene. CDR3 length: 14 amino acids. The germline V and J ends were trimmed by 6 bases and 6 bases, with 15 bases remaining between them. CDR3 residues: CASSGWGVTNIQYF. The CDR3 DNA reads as TGTGCCAGCAGCGGATGGGGCGTAACAAACATTCAGTACTTC.

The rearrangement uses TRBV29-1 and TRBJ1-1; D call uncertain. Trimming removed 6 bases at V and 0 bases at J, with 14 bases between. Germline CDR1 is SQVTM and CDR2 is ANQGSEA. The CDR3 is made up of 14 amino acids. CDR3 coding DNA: TGCAGCGTCGATGGTACTCTCTTGAACACTGAAGCTTTCTTT. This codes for CSVDGTLLNTEAFF.

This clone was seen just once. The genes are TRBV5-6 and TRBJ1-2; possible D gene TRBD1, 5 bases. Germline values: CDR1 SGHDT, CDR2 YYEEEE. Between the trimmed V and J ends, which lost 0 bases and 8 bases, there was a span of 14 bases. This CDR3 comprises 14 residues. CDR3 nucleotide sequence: TGTGCCAGCAGCTTGGGGCGGGGGACTGGCGGCTACACCTTC. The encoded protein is CASSLGRGTGGYTF.

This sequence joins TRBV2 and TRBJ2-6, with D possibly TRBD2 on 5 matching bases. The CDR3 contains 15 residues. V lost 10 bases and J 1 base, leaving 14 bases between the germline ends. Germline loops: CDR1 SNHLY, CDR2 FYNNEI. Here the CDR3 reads CAITITRSGANVLTF. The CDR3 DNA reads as TGTGCCATCACGATAACTAGGTCTGGGGCCAACGTCCTGACTTTC.

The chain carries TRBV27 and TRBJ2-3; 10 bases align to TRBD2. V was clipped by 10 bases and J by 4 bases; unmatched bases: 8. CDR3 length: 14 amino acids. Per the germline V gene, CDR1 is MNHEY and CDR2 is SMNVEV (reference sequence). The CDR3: CATASGSGADTQYF. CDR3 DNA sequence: TGTGCCACCGCTAGCGGGAGCGGGGCAGATACGCAGTATTTT.

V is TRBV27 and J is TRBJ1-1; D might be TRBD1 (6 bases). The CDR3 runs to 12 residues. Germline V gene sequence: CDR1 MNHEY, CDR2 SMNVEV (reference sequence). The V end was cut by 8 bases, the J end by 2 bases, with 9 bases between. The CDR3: CASGTLNTEAFF. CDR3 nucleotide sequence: TGTGCCAGCGGGACACTAAACACTGAAGCTTTCTTT.

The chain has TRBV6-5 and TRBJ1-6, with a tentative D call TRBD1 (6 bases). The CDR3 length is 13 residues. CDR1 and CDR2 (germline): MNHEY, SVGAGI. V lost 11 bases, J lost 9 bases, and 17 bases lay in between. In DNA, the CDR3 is TGTGCCTCCCGCCAGGGGCTCATTTCACCCCTCCACTTT. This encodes CASRQGLISPLHF.

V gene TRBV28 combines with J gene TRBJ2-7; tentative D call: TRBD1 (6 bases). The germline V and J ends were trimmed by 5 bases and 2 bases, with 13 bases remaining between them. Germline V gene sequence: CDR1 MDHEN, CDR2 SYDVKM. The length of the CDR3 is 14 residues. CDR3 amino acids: CASSPYTGTYEQYF. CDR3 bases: TGTGCCAGCAGTCCCTATACAGGGACCTACGAGCAGTACTTC.

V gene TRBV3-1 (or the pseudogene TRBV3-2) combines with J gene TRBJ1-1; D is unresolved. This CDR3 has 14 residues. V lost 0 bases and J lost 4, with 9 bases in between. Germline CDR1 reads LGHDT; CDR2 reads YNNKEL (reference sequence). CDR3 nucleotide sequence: TGTGCCAGCAGCCAAGAAGAGAGCCGCACTGAAGCTTTCTTT. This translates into CASSQEESRTEAFF.